A selection of T cell receptor beta chains follows, all from one sample in a study of shared clonotypes between healthy human individuals. Repertoires were generated with immunoSEQ multiplex PCR, while TCRdb's copy carries only in-frame clones and drops some. The sample includes about 680,000 clones, around 92% of them seen just once. The material sequenced was naive CD8+ T cells sorted from blood. Receptor source: a man younger than 45 in good health. Both conserved end residues are part of each CDR3. The D gene is left open where the match is weak. Clone size is shown for a subset of rows, as once, few, many or a class of expanded clone.

size: NA
J: TRBJ1-1
V: TRBV19
D: TRBD1
CDR3: CASSILPGQGPDTEAFF
DNA: TGTGCCAGTAGTATACTCCCGGGACAGGGTCCGGACACTGAAGCTTTCTTT

size: NA
J: TRBJ2-3
V: TRBV27
D: TRBD2
CDR3: CASSLTSTHTDTQYF
DNA: TGTGCCAGCAGTTTGACTAGCACACACACAGATACGCAGTATTTT

size: few
J: TRBJ1-4
V: TRBV21-1
D: NA
CDR3: CASQGAQVANEKLFF
DNA: TGTGCCAGCCAGGGGGCGCAGGTGGCTAATGAAAAACTGTTTTTT

size: NA
J: TRBJ1-1
V: TRBV10-1
D: NA
CDR3: CASSESLWILNTEAFF
DNA: TGCGCCAGCAGTGAGTCGTTGTGGATATTGAACACTGAAGCTTTCTTT

size: NA
J: TRBJ2-7
V: TRBV7-9
D: NA
CDR3: CASSRDIEQYF
DNA: TGTGCCAGCAGCCGGGACATAGAACAGTACTTC

size: NA
J: TRBJ1-5
V: TRBV7-9
D: TRBD1
CDR3: CASSLSVTGDNQPQHF
DNA: TGTGCCAGCAGCTTATCTGTAACAGGGGATAATCAGCCCCAGCATTTT

size: NA
J: TRBJ2-7
V: TRBV28
D: NA
CDR3: CASSGDRYEQYF
DNA: TGTGCCAGCAGTGGTGACCGTTACGAGCAGTACTTC

size: NA
J: TRBJ1-2
V: TRBV5-1
D: NA
CDR3: CASWEGQNYGYTF
DNA: TGCGCCAGCTGGGAGGGGCAGAACTATGGCTACACCTTC

size: NA
J: TRBJ1-4
V: TRBV11-2
D: NA
CDR3: CASSSSGLDEKLFF
DNA: TGTGCCAGCAGCTCCTCGGGCCTGGATGAAAAACTGTTTTTT

size: NA
J: TRBJ2-7
V: TRBV7-9
D: NA
CDR3: CASSLSLPGKQKIYEQYF
DNA: TGTGCCAGCAGCTTGTCCCTGCCAGGGAAGCAGAAAATCTACGAGCAGTACTTC

size: NA
J: TRBJ2-5
V: TRBV27
D: TRBD2
CDR3: CASSDGLAGAQETQYF
DNA: TGTGCCAGCAGCGATGGGCTAGCGGGAGCCCAAGAGACCCAGTACTTC

size: NA
J: TRBJ2-1
V: TRBV6-5
D: NA
CDR3: CASSYSTGVYNEQFF
DNA: TGTGCCAGCAGTTACTCAACGGGGGTCTACAATGAGCAGTTCTTC

size: few
J: TRBJ2-7
V: TRBV9
D: TRBD1
CDR3: CASSAWDREDEQYF
DNA: TGTGCCAGCAGCGCTTGGGACAGGGAGGACGAGCAGTACTTC

size: NA
J: TRBJ1-2
V: TRBV6-1
D: TRBD1
CDR3: CASSETGEYYGYTF
DNA: TGTGCCAGCAGTGAGACAGGGGAGTACTATGGCTACACCTTC

size: NA
J: TRBJ2-2
V: TRBV7-6
D: NA
CDR3: CASSFPRGLAGSGELFF
DNA: TGTGCCAGCAGCTTCCCGCGGGGTTTAGCTGGATCCGGGGAGCTGTTTTTT

size: NA
J: TRBJ2-7
V: TRBV5-6
D: NA
CDR3: CASSLGDSEPYF
DNA: TGTGCCAGCAGCTTGGGGGACTCAGAGCCGTACTTC

size: NA
J: TRBJ2-1
V: TRBV5-4
D: TRBD2
CDR3: CASSDLAGGRGEQFF
DNA: TGTGCCAGCAGCGATCTCGCGGGAGGGCGTGGTGAGCAGTTCTTC

size: NA
J: TRBJ2-7
V: TRBV5-1
D: TRBD2
CDR3: CASTSGNYEQYF
DNA: TGCGCCAGTACTAGCGGAAACTACGAGCAGTACTTC

size: NA
J: TRBJ2-3
V: TRBV7-6
D: NA
CDR3: CASSLAQADTQYF
DNA: TGTGCCAGCAGCTTAGCTCAGGCAGATACGCAGTATTTT

size: NA
J: TRBJ2-1
V: TRBV11-2
D: NA
CDR3: CASSPGAEPYNEQFF
DNA: TGTGCCAGCAGCCCGGGGGCGGAACCCTACAATGAGCAGTTCTTC

size: NA
J: TRBJ2-3
V: TRBV18
D: TRBD2
CDR3: CASSRSGGTDTQYF
DNA: TGTGCCAGCTCACGTAGCGGGGGGACAGATACGCAGTATTTT

size: NA
J: TRBJ1-1
V: TRBV9
D: NA
CDR3: CASRARGQAFF
DNA: TGTGCCAGCAGGGCCCGGGGGCAAGCTTTCTTT

size: few
J: TRBJ2-1
V: TRBV27
D: TRBD2
CDR3: CASSSMGGGRANEQFF
DNA: TGTGCCAGCAGTTCGATGGGGGGCGGGAGGGCGAATGAGCAGTTCTTC

size: many
J: TRBJ2-1
V: TRBV27
D: TRBD2
CDR3: CASSLWTREGSYNEQFF
DNA: TGTGCCAGCAGTCTTTGGACTAGAGAGGGCTCCTACAATGAGCAGTTCTTC

size: NA
J: TRBJ2-1
V: TRBV9
D: TRBD2
CDR3: CASSPSGSSYNEQFF
DNA: TGTGCCAGCAGCCCCAGCGGGAGCTCCTACAATGAGCAGTTCTTC

size: NA
J: TRBJ1-3
V: TRBV10-1
D: NA
CDR3: CASRRGNTIYF
DNA: TGCGCCAGCAGGCGGGGAAACACCATATATTTT

size: once
J: TRBJ1-1
V: TRBV5-1
D: NA
CDR3: CASSPEVGVRGKAFF
DNA: TGCGCCAGCAGCCCGGAGGTTGGGGTCAGGGGCAAAGCTTTCTTT

size: NA
J: TRBJ2-7
V: TRBV5-1
D: NA
CDR3: CASSLRDPFYEQYF
DNA: TGCGCCAGCAGTCTCCGGGACCCTTTTTACGAGCAGTACTTC

size: NA
J: TRBJ2-6
V: TRBV7-9
D: NA
CDR3: CASSPRGGVSSGANVLTF
DNA: TGTGCCAGCAGCCCCCGCGGCGGAGTAAGCTCTGGGGCCAACGTCCTGACTTTC